This TCR beta chain came from a study of monozygotic twins with inflammatory bowel disease. In germline, CDR1 is MGHRA, CDR2 YSYEKL. This CDR3 is 14 amino acids long. Both the TCRalpha cDNA and the TCRbeta cDNA were taken through two nested PCRs, lasting approximately 16 and 9 cycles. For each CDR3 protein, TCRdb gives one entry from its re-call of the 5' RACE reads, without DNA. With about 420,000 distinct CDR3 sequences in the sample, the ten largest clones hold less than 2.5%. V usage is TRBV4-1 and J usage is TRBJ2-2; TCRdb gives TRBD2 as the D gene, but with no DNA this cannot be confirmed. Sequencing was carried out using blood. The origin of this receptor is a human donor with ulcerative colitis or Crohn's disease, or a healthy co-twin of an affected twin (not recorded which). CDR3 amino acids: CASSQAGLTGELFF.